The rows below give T cell receptor beta chains drawn from one sample of a study of blood T cells in healthy people across ages. TCRdb itself ran the 5' RACE reads through MiXCR, one entry per CDR3 protein. The sample carries about 640,000 distinct CDR3 sequences, approximately 50% recorded once. Sequencing was performed on blood. The receptors were sampled from a man aged 55 to 69 in good health. CDR3s include the opening cysteine and the closing phenylalanine or tryptophan.

J: TRBJ2-1; V: TRBV3-1; CDR3: CASSQDRGGTAYNEQFF
J: TRBJ2-4; V: TRBV11-2; CDR3: CASSSLGGAAKNIQYF
J: TRBJ2-6; V: TRBV9; CDR3: CASSSPGDVLTF
J: TRBJ2-5; V: TRBV9; CDR3: CASSVVPAGLGETQYF
J: TRBJ1-1; V: TRBV7-9; CDR3: CASSLTGTGLTEAFF
J: TRBJ2-7; V: TRBV11-2; CDR3: CASSLAGRVYEQYF
J: TRBJ2-3; V: TRBV7-2; CDR3: CASSFPGLAGTDTQYF
J: TRBJ2-3; V: TRBV6-1; CDR3: CASSDQRDTQYF
J: TRBJ2-3; V: TRBV20-1; CDR3: CSSPIAGTTDTQYF
J: TRBJ1-4; V: TRBV4-2; CDR3: CASSQSRQGVDEKLFF
J: TRBJ2-7; V: TRBV27; CDR3: CASSLSLTKTVYEQYF